Listed below are T cell receptor beta chains from one sample, sequenced in a study of control samples from healthy donors and cancer patients. Only in-frame clones appear in the TCRdb table, and some are missing; sequencing was by immunoSEQ multiplex PCR. The sample shows about 150,000 clones, approximately 93% of them seen only once. Material for sequencing was blood. These receptors all come from a middle-aged man in good health. Both conserved end residues are part of each CDR3. The D gene is left open where the match is weak. Expanded clones are given a class, and other clones once, few, many or no size at all.

V gene	clone size	D gene	J gene	CDR3 protein	CDR3 DNA
TRBV6-6	NA	NA	TRBJ2-2	CASSPYWGTTDTGELFF	TGTGCCAGCAGTCCCTACTGGGGGACAACTGACACCGGGGAGCTGTTTTTT
TRBV3-1/TRBV3-2	few	TRBD1	TRBJ1-2	CASSQEATGDYGYTF	TGTGCCAGCAGCCAAGAAGCGACAGGGGACTATGGCTACACCTTC
TRBV11-2	once	TRBD1	TRBJ1-1	CASSAWTGGESTEAFF	TGTGCCAGCAGCGCCTGGACAGGGGGCGAGAGCACTGAAGCTTTCTTT
TRBV5-4	NA	NA	TRBJ1-1	CASSSRTRSDTEAFF	TGTGCCAGCAGTTCCCGAACGAGGTCCGACACTGAAGCTTTCTTT
TRBV5-1	NA	NA	TRBJ1-2	CASSFTVTKDGDGYTF	TGCGCCAGCAGCTTTACCGTCACCAAGGATGGCGATGGCTACACCTTC
TRBV6-4	NA	TRBD1	TRBJ1-5	CASSDPTGGTTYSNQPQHF	TGTGCCAGCAGTGACCCGACAGGGGGCACCACTTATAGCAATCAGCCCCAGCATTTT
TRBV11-2	NA	TRBD1	TRBJ2-7	CASSSRDSSYEQYF	TGTGCCAGCAGCTCCCGGGACAGCTCCTACGAGCAGTACTTC
TRBV6-2/TRBV6-3	NA	TRBD2	TRBJ2-1	CASSRGGSSYNEQFF	TGTGCCAGCAGCCGCGGGGGGTCCTCCTACAATGAGCAGTTCTTC
TRBV12-3/TRBV12-4	NA	NA	TRBJ2-3	CASSFGGTDTQYF	TGTGCCAGCAGTTTTGGGGGCACAGATACGCAGTATTTT
TRBV7-2	NA	TRBD1	TRBJ2-7	CASSLYATGGYEQYF	TGTGCCAGCAGCTTATATGCGACAGGGGGCTACGAGCAGTACTTC
TRBV18	once	NA	TRBJ1-2	CASSPPDPRTYGYTF	TGTGCCAGCTCACCACCGGATCCTCGGACCTATGGCTACACCTTC
TRBV5-1	NA	TRBD1	TRBJ1-6	CASSLEGQGTYNSPLHF	TGCGCCAGCAGCTTGGAAGGACAGGGAACCTATAATTCACCCCTCCACTTT
TRBV12-3/TRBV12-4	few	NA	TRBJ1-2	CASSPGQFYGYTF	TGTGCCAGCAGTCCTGGACAGTTTTACGGCTACACCTTC
TRBV6-6	NA	NA	TRBJ1-2	CASSENREKYGYTF	TGTGCCTCCTCGGAAAACAGGGAGAAGTATGGCTACACCTTC
TRBV21-1	once	NA	TRBJ2-1	CASSRKKFF	TGTGCCAGCAGCCGCAAGAAGTTCTTC
TRBV12-3/TRBV12-4	NA	TRBD1	TRBJ1-2	CASTARGGDGYTF	TGTGCCAGCACCGCCAGAGGGGGCGACGGCTACACCTTC
TRBV25-1	NA	NA	TRBJ1-1	CASSAQPNTEAFF	TGTGCCAGCAGTGCGCAGCCAAACACTGAAGCTTTCTTT
TRBV3-1/TRBV3-2	NA	TRBD2	TRBJ2-5	CASSQESPGGPVLQETQYF	TGTGCCAGCAGCCAAGAGAGTCCGGGAGGGCCAGTCTTACAAGAGACCCAGTACTTC
TRBV28	NA	NA	TRBJ1-4	CASSHGGTNEKLFF	TGTGCCAGCAGTCACGGTGGTACTAATGAAAAACTGTTTTTT
TRBV6-1	NA	NA	TRBJ2-7	CASSEEFGPYEQYF	TGTGCCAGCAGTGAAGAATTTGGGCCCTACGAGCAGTACTTC
TRBV6-5	NA	TRBD2	TRBJ2-3	CASSSQRGGRTDTQYF	TGTGCCAGCAGTTCCCAGCGGGGGGGCCGCACAGATACGCAGTATTTT
TRBV7-8	NA	TRBD2	TRBJ2-5	CASRRTSGETQYF	TGTGCCAGCAGACGGACTAGCGGAGAGACCCAGTACTTC
TRBV7-6	NA	NA	TRBJ2-1	CASSAFDRDLYNEQFF	TGTGCCAGCAGCGCCTTTGATAGGGACCTCTACAATGAGCAGTTCTTC
TRBV19	NA	NA	TRBJ1-5	CASSRDGYSNQPQHF	TGTGCCAGTAGTAGGGACGGTTATAGCAATCAGCCCCAGCATTTT
TRBV3-1/TRBV3-2	NA	NA	TRBJ1-1	CASSRLSPAEAFF	TGTGCCAGCAGCCGCCTTTCCCCCGCTGAAGCTTTCTTT
TRBV2	NA	TRBD1	TRBJ1-1	CASGDRGGNTEAFF	TGTGCCAGCGGGGACAGGGGGGGGAACACTGAAGCTTTCTTT
TRBV18	NA	NA	TRBJ2-3	CASSPRGITPTDTQYF	TGTGCCAGCTCACCCCGAGGGATTACTCCCACAGATACGCAGTATTTT
TRBV6-5	NA	NA	TRBJ1-2	CASSRAERGYTF	TGTGCCAGTTCTCGGGCAGAGCGGGGCTACACCTTC
TRBV6-5	NA	NA	TRBJ2-7	CASKASFYEQYF	TGTGCCAGCAAGGCTAGTTTCTACGAGCAGTACTTC
TRBV20-1	NA	NA	TRBJ1-1	CSAPRNTEAFF	TGCAGTGCTCCCAGGAACACTGAAGCTTTCTTT
TRBV5-1	once	NA	TRBJ1-2	CASSPIVHNWGSGYTF	TGCGCCAGCAGCCCGATAGTGCACAACTGGGGTTCTGGCTACACCTTC
TRBV4-1	NA	NA	TRBJ2-2	CASDQTVTNTGELFF	TGCGCCAGCGATCAGACAGTGACGAACACCGGGGAGCTGTTTTTT
TRBV19	NA	NA	TRBJ2-7	CASGQGLLYEQYF	TGTGCCAGTGGGCAGGGGTTACTCTACGAGCAGTACTTC
TRBV5-1	NA	NA	TRBJ1-2	CASSDPVRVYGYTF	TGCGCCAGCAGCGATCCGGTGAGGGTTTATGGCTACACCTTC
TRBV19	NA	NA	TRBJ1-2	CASSIKGGANYGYTF	TGTGCCAGTAGTATTAAAGGGGGAGCTAACTATGGCTACACCTTC
TRBV6-1	NA	NA	TRBJ1-1	CASSERYRTSTEAFF	TGTGCCAGCAGTGAGCGGTACAGGACTTCGACTGAAGCTTTCTTT
TRBV6-1	once	NA	TRBJ1-6	CASSEWRIDGSPLHF	TGTGCCAGCAGTGAGTGGCGCATAGACGGTTCACCCCTCCACTTT
TRBV5-1	NA	NA	TRBJ2-5	CASSGEAAGETQYF	TGCGCCAGCAGCGGGGAAGCTGCGGGGGAGACCCAGTACTTC
TRBV7-9	NA	NA	TRBJ2-7	CASTLGMGSYEQYF	TGTGCCAGCACCCTCGGGATGGGTTCCTACGAGCAGTACTTC
TRBV13	NA	TRBD2	TRBJ2-2	CASSDDFGGGADGELFF	TGTGCCAGCAGCGACGACTTTGGCGGGGGGGCGGACGGGGAGCTGTTTTTT
TRBV6-6	NA	TRBD1	TRBJ1-5	CASSHPTGVGNQPQHF	TGTGCCAGCAGTCACCCGACAGGGGTGGGCAATCAGCCCCAGCATTTT
TRBV24-1	NA	NA	TRBJ2-1	CATKDSSYNEQFF	TGTGCCACCAAGGACTCCTCCTACAATGAGCAGTTCTTC
TRBV9	NA	NA	TRBJ1-2	CASSVADSSYGYTF	TGTGCCAGCAGCGTAGCAGACAGTTCTTATGGCTACACCTTC